This TCR beta chain was identified during a study of shared clonotypes between healthy human individuals. Study-level findings and limits: Clonotypes that were shared across a handful of donors made up around 5.5% of naive CD4 clonotypes. Clonotype sharing among donors was thought likely to change with sequencing depth. Collection of samples was limited to blood; tissue repertoires likely differ.

CD45RO-negative CD8 cells positively selected for CCR7 made up the naive population, which excluded terminally differentiated effector memory CD45RA+ cells. TCRdb's copy holds only in-frame clones and misses some; the assay was immunoSEQ multiplex PCR. The sample gives about 1,800,000 clones, about 95% of which show up once; less than 1.5% is in the top ten. As to this clone: Its antigen is still unknown.

V was trimmed by 3 bases and J by 1 base, leaving 7 bases between them. Germline-derived CDR1 and CDR2 are SGHKS and YYEKEE (reference sequence). The CDR3 spans 13 residues. Sequencing input: naive CD8+ T cells sorted from blood. This sequence originates from a young man in good health. This chain links TRBV5-5 with TRBJ2-5; D may be TRBD1 (5 bases). The CDR3 sequence is CASSSDIQETQYF. CDR3 nucleotides: TGTGCCAGCAGCTCGGACATCCAAGAGACCCAGTACTTC.